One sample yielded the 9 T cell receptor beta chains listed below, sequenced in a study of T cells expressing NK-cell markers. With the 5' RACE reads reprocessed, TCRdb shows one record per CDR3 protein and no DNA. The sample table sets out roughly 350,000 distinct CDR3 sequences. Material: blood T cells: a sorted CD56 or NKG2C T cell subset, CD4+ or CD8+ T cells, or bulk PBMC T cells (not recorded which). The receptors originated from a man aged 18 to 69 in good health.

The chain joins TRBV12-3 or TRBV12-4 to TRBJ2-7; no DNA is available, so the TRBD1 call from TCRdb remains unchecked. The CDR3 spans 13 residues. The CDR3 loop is CASSFSGESRQYF.

CDR3 sequence reads: CASSSERVPYNEQFF. The chain joins TRBV7-9 to TRBJ2-1. Looked up from germline, CDR1 is SEHNR and CDR2 is FQNEAQ (reference sequence). The CDR3 sequence is 15 residues long.

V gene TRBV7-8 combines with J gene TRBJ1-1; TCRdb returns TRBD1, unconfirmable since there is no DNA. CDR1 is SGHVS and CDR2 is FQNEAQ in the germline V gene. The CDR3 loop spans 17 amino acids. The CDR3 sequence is CASSLGGDRLFNTEAFF.

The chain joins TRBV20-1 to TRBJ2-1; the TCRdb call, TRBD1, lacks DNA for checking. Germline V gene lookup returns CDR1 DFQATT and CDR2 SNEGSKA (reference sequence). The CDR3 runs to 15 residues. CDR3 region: CSASPQTGTPNEQFF.

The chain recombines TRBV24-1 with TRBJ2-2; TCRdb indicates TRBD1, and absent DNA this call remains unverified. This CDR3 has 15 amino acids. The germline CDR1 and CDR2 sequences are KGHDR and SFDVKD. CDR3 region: CATSDSGGAFGELFF.

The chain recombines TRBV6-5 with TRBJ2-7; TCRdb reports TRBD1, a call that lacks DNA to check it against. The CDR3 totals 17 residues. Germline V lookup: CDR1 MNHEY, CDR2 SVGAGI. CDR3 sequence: CASSYTRGGRGLNEQYF.

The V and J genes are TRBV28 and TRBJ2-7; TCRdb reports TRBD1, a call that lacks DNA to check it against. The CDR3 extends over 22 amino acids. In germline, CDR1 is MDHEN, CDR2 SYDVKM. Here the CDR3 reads CASSSPFVVATGGPERAYEQYF.

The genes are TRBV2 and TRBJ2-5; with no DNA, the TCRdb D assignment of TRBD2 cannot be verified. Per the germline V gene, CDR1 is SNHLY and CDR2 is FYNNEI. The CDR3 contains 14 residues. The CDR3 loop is CASRSGTQKETQYF.

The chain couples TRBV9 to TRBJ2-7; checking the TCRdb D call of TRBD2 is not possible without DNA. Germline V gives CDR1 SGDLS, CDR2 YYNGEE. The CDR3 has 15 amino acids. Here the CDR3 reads CASSLNPSASYEQYF. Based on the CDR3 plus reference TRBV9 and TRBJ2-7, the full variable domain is DSGVTQTPKHLITATGQRVTLRCSPRSGDLSVYWYQQSLDQGLQFLIQYYNGEERAKGNILERFSAQQFPDLHSELNLSSLELGDSALYFCASSLNPSASYEQYFGPGTRLTVT.